A single sample is the source of the 12 T cell receptor beta chains below, sequenced in a study of post-analysis software for immune sequencing data. No antigen has been assigned to these receptors. Points from the study as a whole: Patients carried roughly five TRBV segments more frequently than controls did, and TRBV5-6, TRBV5-1 and TRBV20-1 were among them.

cDNA libraries for TCR beta contained unique molecular identifiers. One entry per CDR3 protein results from TCRdb running MiXCR on the PCR reads. Of some 690,000 distinct CDR3 sequences listed, less than 35% are singletons. Sequenced material: blood. The receptors were sampled from a girl under 18 with multiple sclerosis.

In its sample, this clonotype was seen a few times. The chain joins TRBV19 to TRBJ2-7; the D gene is possibly TRBD2 (5 bases). V was clipped by 1 base and J by 7 bases, with 20 bases between them. The CDR3 consists of 16 residues. CDR1 is LNHDA, CDR2 SQIVND, per germline (reference sequence). CDR3 loop: CASSIAGRAILREQYF. CDR3 nucleotides: TGTGCCAGTAGTATAGCGGGAAGAGCCATCCTACGAGAGCAGTACTTC.

V usage is TRBV5-1 and J usage is TRBJ1-2; 7 bases are shared with TRBD1. Trimming at V came to 0 bases and at J to 4 bases, leaving 3 bases not matched to a gene. CDR1 and CDR2 from the germline V gene are SGHRS and YFSETQ. This CDR3 is 14 amino acids long. CDR3: CASSLEGTVYGYTF. CDR3 bases: TGCGCCAGCAGCTTGGAGGGGACAGTCTATGGCTACACCTTC.

The V and J genes are TRBV7-9 and TRBJ2-7; weak D call: TRBD1 (7 bases). CDR1 and CDR2 from the germline V gene are SEHNR and FQNEAQ (reference sequence). The germline V and J ends were trimmed by 3 bases and 6 bases, with 12 bases remaining between them. The CDR3 is made up of 13 amino acids. The CDR3 DNA reads TGTGCCAGCAGCTTCACAGGGGAGGCCGAGCAGTACTTC. This codes for CASSFTGEAEQYF.

This clonotype came up once. This chain joins TRBV29-1 and TRBJ1-1; the match to TRBD1 covers 8 bases. Unmatched junction bases numbered 6, after V lost 6 bases and J lost 0 bases. Germline V CDR1 and CDR2: SQVTM, ANQGSEA. CDR3 length: 14 amino acids. DNA for the CDR3: TGCAGCGTCTCATCCAGGGGGCTGAACACTGAAGCTTTCTTT. It codes for CSVSSRGLNTEAFF.

This clonotype appeared many times. The V call is TRBV29-1, the J call TRBJ2-7; TRBD1 matches 9 bases. CDR1 is SQVTM and CDR2 is ANQGSEA in the germline V gene. CDR3 length: 14 amino acids. The junction had 13 bases not matched to a gene; V was cut back by 7 bases and J by 6 bases. The CDR3: CSAWGFAGQGEQYF. CDR3 DNA sequence: TGCAGCGCCTGGGGTTTCGCGGGACAGGGCGAGCAGTACTTC.

This chain links TRBV29-1 with TRBJ2-1; D is perhaps TRBD2 (5 bases). The ends were cut back, 8 bases at V and 12 bases at J, with 23 bases in the middle. Germline V gene lookup returns CDR1 SQVTM and CDR2 ANQGSEA. The CDR3 covers 13 residues. CDR3 coding DNA: TGCAGCTCCCTTGGACTCAGCAAGACCCGGCAGTTCTTC. It codes for CSSLGLSKTRQFF.

The chain joins TRBV3-1 to TRBJ1-1, with D possibly matching TRBD1 (5 bases). V was clipped by 0 bases and J by 2 bases, with 10 bases between them. The germline V gene encodes CDR1 LGHDT and CDR2 YNNKEL (reference sequence). There are 15 residues in the CDR3. The DNA for the CDR3 is TGTGCCAGCAGCCAAGATGGGGGTACAAACACTGAAGCTTTCTTT. Protein product: CASSQDGGTNTEAFF.

This clonotype was counted a few times. The chain couples TRBV4-3 to TRBJ2-1, with D perhaps TRBD2 (6 bases). Germline V gene data show CDR1 as LGHNA and CDR2 as YSLEER. The CDR3 extends over 15 amino acids. The V gene lost 4 bases and the J gene lost 2 bases, with 12 bases spanning the gap. The CDR3 loop is CASSLRASAYNEQFF. For the CDR3, the DNA is TGCGCCAGCAGCCTCCGGGCTAGCGCCTACAATGAGCAGTTCTTC.

This clonotype was seen a few times. This chain uses TRBV20-1 with TRBJ2-3; D is possibly TRBD1 (5 bases). This CDR3 is built from 13 residues. Between the trimmed V and J ends, which lost 3 bases and 4 bases, there was a span of 11 bases. Germline-derived CDR1 and CDR2 are DFQATT and SNEGSKA (reference sequence). This chain's CDR3 is CSASEWGADTQYF. CDR3 DNA: TGCAGTGCTAGCGAATGGGGCGCAGATACGCAGTATTTT.

The chain joins TRBV29-1 to TRBJ2-3; 12 bases line up with TRBD1. Germline values: CDR1 SQVTM, CDR2 ANQGSEA. V shed 7 bases, J shed 1 base, and the junction held 3 bases outside the gene matches. This CDR3 is built from 14 residues. The CDR3: CSGDRGHGTDTQYF. The CDR3, as DNA: TGCAGCGGGGACAGGGGGCACGGCACAGATACGCAGTATTTT.

This rearrangement joins TRBV7-2 to TRBJ1-2; TRBD1 is a possible D gene (5 bases). Between the trimmed V and J ends, which lost 0 bases and 3 bases, there was a span of 11 bases. The CDR3 extends over 15 amino acids. Per germline, CDR1 SGHTA and CDR2 FQGNSA. This chain's CDR3 is CASSLAGGFDYGYTF. CDR3 nucleotides: TGTGCCAGCAGCTTAGCCGGGGGATTCGACTATGGCTACACCTTC.

This clonotype was found a few times. V is TRBV2 and J is TRBJ1-5; the D is unclear. V was trimmed by 8 bases and J by 3 bases, leaving 8 bases between them. Germline V gives CDR1 SNHLY, CDR2 FYNNEI. CDR3 size: 12 residues. The CDR3 region is CASGRLNQPQHF. The CDR3 DNA reads TGTGCCAGCGGGAGGCTCAATCAGCCCCAGCATTTT.